This entry lists 25 T cell receptor beta chains sequenced from one sample in a study of Ad26.COV2.S vaccination and SARS-CoV-2 variants. Libraries were prepared by immunoSEQ multiplex PCR; TCRdb keeps only in-frame clonotypes and omits some of them. The sample has hundreds of thousands of clones; approximately 81% are singletons. Treatment noted: 19 received Ad26.COV2.S at low or high dose, single or two shots; a few received placebo; per-sample allocation not given. Vaccine and placebo recipients were sampled on day 63 after the first injection. The specimen was peripheral blood, collected in a trial of Ad26.COV2.S vaccine versus placebo. The receptors derive from a person aged 18 to 65 who received the Ad26.COV2.S COVID-19 vaccine or a placebo.

CDR3 region: CASSSDSRTYEQYF. CDR3 DNA sequence: TGTGCCAGTAGTTCAGACAGTCGTACCTACGAGCAGTACTTC. The chain links TRBV19 to TRBJ2-7; maybe TRBD1 (5 bases). Trimming took off 5 bases at V and 2 bases at J, with 13 bases between the two ends. Germline CDR1 is LNHDA and CDR2 is SQIVND (reference sequence). The CDR3 contains 14 residues.

The V and J genes are TRBV7-2 and TRBJ2-1; a weak D match, TRBD1 (6 bases). CDR1 is SGHTA, CDR2 FQGNSA, per germline. The ends were cut back, 5 bases at V and 4 bases at J, with 18 bases in the middle. The CDR3 consists of 16 residues. CDR3 sequence reads: CASSQAAVRGYNEQFF. The CDR3 nucleotides read TGTGCCAGCAGCCAGGCAGCCGTGAGGGGGTACAATGAGCAGTTCTTC.

The rearrangement uses TRBV2 and TRBJ2-5; D might be TRBD1 (6 bases). Germline-derived CDR1 and CDR2 are SNHLY and FYNNEI. The CDR3 has 13 amino acids. V was shortened by 6 bases and J by 5 bases, with 13 bases between the two germline ends. The CDR3 nucleotides read TGTGCCAGCAGACAGGGCCTTCGGGAGACCCAGTACTTC. Protein sequence: CASRQGLRETQYF.

This rearrangement joins TRBV9 to TRBJ2-7; possible D gene TRBD2, 6 bases. V shed 4 bases and J shed 2 bases, with 13 bases lying between them. The CDR3 totals 14 residues. Germline V gene lookup returns CDR1 SGDLS and CDR2 YYNGEE. The CDR3 protein is CASSRGTGPYEQYF. Here the CDR3 DNA reads TGTGCCAGCAGCCGCGGGACGGGTCCCTACGAGCAGTACTTC.

The chain is built from TRBV7-4 and TRBJ2-2; 12 nucleotides line up with TRBD2. CDR1 is SGHVT and CDR2 is SQSDAQ in the germline V gene. J gave up 2 bases and V 1 base, and 2 bases lay outside the gene matches. CDR3 size: 17 residues. The CDR3 DNA is TGTGCCAGCAGCTTAGGACTAGCGGGGGCCAACACCGGGGAGCTGTTTTTT. It is translated as CASSLGLAGANTGELFF.

V is TRBV7-9 and J is TRBJ2-7, with TRBD1 matching 7 bases. Germline CDR1 SEHNR, CDR2 FQNEAQ (reference sequence). There are 16 residues in the CDR3. Trimming cost V 5 bases and J 5 bases; bases outside gene matches: 15. The CDR3 DNA sequence: TGTGCCAGCAGCCATACAAGACAGGGAGCTTTCCACGAGCAGTACTTC. Encoded protein: CASSHTRQGAFHEQYF. Complete variable domain (other parts from reference TRBV7-9 and TRBJ2-7): DTGVSQNPRHKITKRGQNVTFRCDPISEHNRLYWYRQTLGQGPEFLTYFQNEAQLEKSRLLSDRFSAERPKGSFSTLEIQRTEQGDSAMYLCASSHTRQGAFHEQYFGPGTRLTVT.

A single count supports this clone. The chain is built from TRBV11-3 and TRBJ2-5; tentative D call: TRBD1 (5 bases). CDR1 is SGHNT, CDR2 YENEEA, per germline. The CDR3 is 13 residues long. With 5 bases removed from V and 1 base from J, the gap between germline ends came to 8 bases. The CDR3: CASSTDSQETQYF. As DNA, the CDR3 is TGTGCCAGCAGCACAGACAGCCAAGAGACCCAGTACTTC.

This chain uses TRBV27 with TRBJ2-1, with D hard to call. The length of the CDR3 is 16 residues. Per the germline V gene, CDR1 is MNHEY and CDR2 is SMNVEV (reference sequence). The germline V and J ends were trimmed by 7 bases and 3 bases, with 19 bases remaining between them. As DNA, the CDR3 is TGTGCCAGCACGAGGAAAGTAAAAGTTGGCTACAATGAGCAGTTCTTC. As protein: CASTRKVKVGYNEQFF.

This chain joins TRBV5-1 and TRBJ1-4; 10 bases line up with TRBD1. V shed 0 bases and J 6 bases; nucleotides not matched to a gene: 5. The CDR3 has 16 amino acids. CDR1 is SGHRS, CDR2 YFSETQ, per germline. CDR3 sequence reads: CASSLDEGTGDEKLFF. The CDR3 nucleotides are TGCGCCAGCAGCTTGGATGAGGGGACAGGGGATGAAAAACTGTTTTTT.

The sample holds one count of this clone. This chain links TRBV12-5 with TRBJ2-5, with D hard to call. Trimming cost V 1 base and J 1 base, with 25 bases left between them. CDR1 and CDR2 from the germline V gene are LGHNT and FRNRAP. This CDR3 comprises 20 residues. The CDR3 reads CASGLDGPQWTELVQETQYF. The CDR3 DNA reads as TGTGCTAGTGGTTTGGACGGGCCGCAGTGGACGGAGCTCGTCCAAGAGACCCAGTACTTC.

The sample holds one count of this clone. V usage is TRBV12-3 or TRBV12-4 and J usage is TRBJ2-5, with a tentative D call TRBD1 (5 bases). The CDR3 covers 13 residues. V was clipped by 1 base and J by 5 bases, with 8 bases between them. The CDR3 sequence: CASSLEGWETQYF. The CDR3 nucleotides are TGTGCCAGCAGTTTAGAGGGGTGGGAGACCCAGTACTTC.

DNA of the CDR3: TGTGCCAGTAGTATAGGTGGGGCAGGGGATCAGCCCCAGCATTTT. Translated: CASSIGGAGDQPQHF. The chain carries TRBV19 and TRBJ1-5; D perhaps matches TRBD1 (6 bases). This CDR3 is 15 amino acids long. Trimming shortened V by 1 base and J by 5 bases, and 12 bases separated the two germline ends. Germline loops: CDR1 LNHDA, CDR2 SQIVND (reference sequence).

Regarding this clone: The same CDR3 arises from other DNA sequences in this sample as well. The chain joins TRBV6-2 or TRBV6-3 to TRBJ2-2; D gene unclear. Germline V gene sequence: CDR1 MNHEY, CDR2 SVGEGT. V gave up 4 bases and J gave up 5 bases, with 5 bases separating them. This CDR3 is 12 amino acids long. CDR3 in DNA: TGTGCCAGCAGTTGGGGTACCGGGGAGCTGTTTTTT. Translated, it gives CASSWGTGELFF.

This chain uses TRBV28 with TRBJ2-7, with D tentatively TRBD1 (6 bases). The CDR3 is 14 residues long. Trimming removed 5 bases from V and 2 bases from J, with 13 bases in between. Germline CDR1 and CDR2: MDHEN and SYDVKM. CDR3 in amino acids: CASSSFQGTYEQYF. The CDR3 region has the DNA TGTGCCAGCAGTAGTTTCCAGGGGACCTACGAGCAGTACTTC. The whole variable domain, filled in from reference TRBV28 and TRBJ2-7, reads DVKVTQSSRYLVKRTGEKVFLECVQDMDHENMFWYRQDPGLGLRLIYFSYDVKMKEKGDIPEGYSVSREKKERFSLILESASTNQTSMYLCASSSFQGTYEQYFGPGTRLTVT.

The CDR3 sequence is CASSQQGKENTIYF. DNA of the CDR3: TGTGCCAGCAGTCAACAGGGGAAGGAAAACACCATATATTTT. The chain employs TRBV6-5 and TRBJ1-3, with 7 bases identical to TRBD1. Unmatched junction bases numbered 7, after V lost 5 bases and J lost 6 bases. The CDR3 covers 14 residues. Germline V CDR1 and CDR2: MNHEY, SVGAGI.

This clone was counted at least ten times. The chain is built from TRBV6-2 or TRBV6-3 and TRBJ2-1, with D possibly being TRBD2 (6 bases). The CDR3 sequence is 15 residues long. V was trimmed by 0 bases and J by 0 bases, leaving 6 bases between them. The germline gives CDR1 MNHEY, CDR2 SVGEGT. CDR3 bases: TGTGCCAGCAGTTACTCGGGGGGCTCCTACAATGAGCAGTTCTTC. It specifies CASSYSGGSYNEQFF.

This sequence joins TRBV5-4 and TRBJ2-3, with 7 bases aligning to TRBD2. The germline V gene encodes CDR1 SGHNT and CDR2 YYREEE (reference sequence). V lost 4 bases and J lost 4; bases outside the gene matches: 9. This CDR3 has 15 amino acids. The CDR3 coding sequence is TGTGCCAGCAGCACCGGGACTACCTCACCAGATACGCAGTATTTT. Protein: CASSTGTTSPDTQYF.

The gene calls are TRBV30 and TRBJ2-1, with 7 bases matching TRBD2. V shed 4 bases, J shed 9 bases, and the junction held 6 bases outside the gene matches. This CDR3 is 12 amino acids long. Germline CDR1 reads GTSNPN; CDR2 reads SVGIG (reference sequence). The CDR3 reads CAWTSLASEQFF. CDR3 coding DNA: TGTGCCTGGACCTCACTAGCGAGTGAGCAGTTCTTC. Full variable domain (missing parts from reference TRBV30 and TRBJ2-1): SQTIHQWPATLVQPVGSPLSLECTVEGTSNPNLYWYRQAAGRGLQLLFYSVGIGQISSEVPQNLSASRPQDRQFILSSKKLLLSDSGFYLCAWTSLASEQFFGPGTRLTVL.

V and J are TRBV14 and TRBJ2-2, with TRBD1 identical over 10 bases. With V trimmed by 2 bases and J by 6 bases, 9 bases remained unmatched. The CDR3 sequence is 17 residues long. CDR1 and CDR2 (germline): SGHDN, FVKESK. This CDR3 is CASSQLVGTGVAGELFF. In DNA form, the CDR3 reads TGTGCCAGCAGCCAATTGGTCGGGACAGGGGTAGCCGGGGAGCTGTTTTTT.

The sample holds one count of this clone. The CDR3 here is CASRTGSNSPLHF. The CDR3, as DNA: TGTGCCAGCAGAACAGGGTCCAATTCACCCCTCCACTTT. The chain joins TRBV25-1 to TRBJ1-6; weak D call: TRBD1 (6 bases). Germline V CDR1 and CDR2: MGHDK, SYGVNS. The CDR3 extends over 13 amino acids. Trimming cost V 6 bases and J 7 bases, with 10 bases left between them.

The J gene is TRBJ2-6, the V gene TRBV15; D may be TRBD1 (6 bases). V lost 2 bases and J 0 bases, leaving 11 bases between the germline ends. The CDR3 loop spans 17 amino acids. The germline V gene has CDR1 LNHNV and CDR2 YYDKDF (reference sequence). CDR3 protein: CATSRRQGGSGANVLTF. The DNA of the CDR3 is TGTGCCACCAGCAGACGTCAAGGGGGCTCTGGGGCCAACGTCCTGACTTTC. The variable domain in full, with the rest retrieved from reference TRBV15 and TRBJ2-6, is DAMVIQNPRYQVTQFGKPVTLSCSQTLNHNVMYWYQQKSSQAPKLLFHYYDKDFNNEADTPDNFQSRRPNTSFCFLDIRSPGLGDTAMYLCATSRRQGGSGANVLTFGAGSRLTVL.

The rearrangement uses TRBV10-3 and TRBJ2-1, with 9 positions matching TRBD1. CDR1 and CDR2 (germline): ENHRY, SYGVKD. J was trimmed by 9 bases and V by 9 bases; bases with no gene match: 12. This CDR3 is 14 amino acids long. The CDR3 loop is CAIRAGQGGPEQFF. The CDR3 bases are TGTGCCATACGCGCGGGACAGGGAGGTCCTGAGCAGTTCTTC.

The chain has TRBV5-6 and TRBJ1-2; D is perhaps TRBD1 (5 bases). Germline V CDR1 and CDR2: SGHDT, YYEEEE. CDR3 length equals 13 residues. The V and J ends lost 4 bases and 4 bases respectively, with 11 bases between them. CDR3 sequence: CASSPDKSYGYTF. In nucleotides, the CDR3 is TGTGCCAGCAGCCCGGACAAGTCCTATGGCTACACCTTC.

V usage is TRBV28 and J usage is TRBJ2-7; 12 nucleotides agree with TRBD1. This CDR3 has 17 amino acids. Germline CDR1 reads MDHEN; CDR2 reads SYDVKM. Losses at the gene ends were 5 bases for V and 6 bases for J; bases not matched to a gene: 14. The chain's CDR3 is CASSEPVLGQGASEQYF. The CDR3 nucleotides read TGTGCCAGCAGTGAACCCGTTTTGGGACAGGGGGCCTCCGAGCAGTACTTC. The whole variable domain, filled in from reference TRBV28 and TRBJ2-7, reads DVKVTQSSRYLVKRTGEKVFLECVQDMDHENMFWYRQDPGLGLRLIYFSYDVKMKEKGDIPEGYSVSREKKERFSLILESASTNQTSMYLCASSEPVLGQGASEQYFGPGTRLTVT.

The chain combines TRBV7-6 with TRBJ2-3; a weak D match, TRBD2 (6 bases). Germline CDR1 reads SGHVS; CDR2 reads FNYEAQ. The CDR3 extends over 15 amino acids. V gave up 3 bases and J gave up 4 bases, with 14 bases separating them. The CDR3 is CASSLGGSSADTQYF. The DNA of the CDR3 is TGTGCCAGCAGCTTGGGGGGATCCAGCGCAGATACGCAGTATTTT.